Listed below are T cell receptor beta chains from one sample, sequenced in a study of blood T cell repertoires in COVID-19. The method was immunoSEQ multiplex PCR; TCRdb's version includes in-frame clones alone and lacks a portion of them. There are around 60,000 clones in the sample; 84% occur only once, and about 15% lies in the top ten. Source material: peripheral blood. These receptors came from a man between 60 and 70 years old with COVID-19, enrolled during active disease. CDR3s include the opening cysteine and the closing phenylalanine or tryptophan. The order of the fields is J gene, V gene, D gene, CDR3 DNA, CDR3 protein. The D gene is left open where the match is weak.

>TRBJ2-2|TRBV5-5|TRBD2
TGTGCCAGCAGCAGAAGTTGGTTGAGCGGGGGGGCCGGGGAGCTGTTTTTT
CASSRSWLSGGAGELFF
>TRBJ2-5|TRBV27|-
TGTGCCAGCAGTTTCGTGGGGCCTTGGGAGACCCAGTACTTC
CASSFVGPWETQYF
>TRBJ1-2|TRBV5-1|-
TGCGCCAGCAGCTTGGTTAGCTTCCCTGACTATGGCTACACCTTC
CASSLVSFPDYGYTF
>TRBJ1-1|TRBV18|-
TGTGCCAGCTCACCACCGGGCGGGGAGGCCGGAGCTTTCTTT
CASSPPGGEAGAFF
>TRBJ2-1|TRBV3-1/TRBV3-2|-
TGTGCCAGCAGCCAAGATGGGGCTTCAACCACTGGGCAGTTCTTC
CASSQDGASTTGQFF
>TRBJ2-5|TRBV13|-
TGTGCCAGCAGCTCTAGGAGAGAGACCCAGTACTTC
CASSSRRETQYF
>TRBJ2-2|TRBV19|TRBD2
TGTGCCAGTAGTGTGACTAGCGGGGGGTTTACCGGGGAGCTGTTTTTT
CASSVTSGGFTGELFF
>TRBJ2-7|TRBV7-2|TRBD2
TGTGCCAGCAGCTTCCACCCGGGACTAGGGCCCTCCTACGAGCAGTACTTC
CASSFHPGLGPSYEQYF
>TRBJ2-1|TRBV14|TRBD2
TGTGCCAGCAGCTATCTAGCGGGGGCCCGTGATGAGCAGTTCTTC
CASSYLAGARDEQFF
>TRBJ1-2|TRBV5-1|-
TGCGCCAGCAGCACCGGAGAGGTTACATATGGCTACACCTTC
CASSTGEVTYGYTF
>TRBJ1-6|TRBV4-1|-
TGCGCCAGCAGCCAAGATAACTCCCCTCATTCACCCCTCCACTTT
CASSQDNSPHSPLHF
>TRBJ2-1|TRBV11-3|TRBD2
TGTGCCAGCAGCTTAGATAGCGGGAGTTGGAATGAGCAGTTCTTC
CASSLDSGSWNEQFF
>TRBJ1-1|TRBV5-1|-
TGCGCCAGCAGCTATCCGAGGGAGGGCGCTGAAGCTTTCTTT
CASSYPREGAEAFF
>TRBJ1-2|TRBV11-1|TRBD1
TGTGCCAGCAGCTCTAGAGGACAGGGGAGCTATGGCTACACCTTC
CASSSRGQGSYGYTF
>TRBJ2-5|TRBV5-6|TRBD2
TGTGCCAGCAGCTTGCGGGACTATCGGGAGACCCAGTACTTC
CASSLRDYRETQYF
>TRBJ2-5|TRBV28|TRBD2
TGTGCCAGCAGCCTCGGTGGGACTACAAAAGAGACCCAGTACTTC
CASSLGGTTKETQYF
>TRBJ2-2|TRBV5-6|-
TGTGCCAGCAGCTTGAGGGGACAGAACACCGGGGAGCTGTTTTTT
CASSLRGQNTGELFF
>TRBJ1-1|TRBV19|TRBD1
TGTGCCAGTAGTCGGGACAGGGCTTCAGCTTTCTTT
CASSRDRASAFF
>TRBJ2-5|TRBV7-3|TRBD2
TGTGCCAGCAGCTCCCGACTAGCGGGAAAAGAGACCCAGTACTTC
CASSSRLAGKETQYF
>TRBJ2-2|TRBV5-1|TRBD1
TGCGCCAGCAGCGGGGGACAGGGGACGAACACCGGGGAGCTGTTTTTT
CASSGGQGTNTGELFF
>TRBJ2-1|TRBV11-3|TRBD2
TGTGCCAGCGGTCTAGCGGGAGAACCATACAATGAGCAGTTCTTC
CASGLAGEPYNEQFF
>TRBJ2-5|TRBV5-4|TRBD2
TGTGCCAGCAGCTTGAAGACGGGGGGGCCGGAGGAGACCCAGTACTTC
CASSLKTGGPEETQYF